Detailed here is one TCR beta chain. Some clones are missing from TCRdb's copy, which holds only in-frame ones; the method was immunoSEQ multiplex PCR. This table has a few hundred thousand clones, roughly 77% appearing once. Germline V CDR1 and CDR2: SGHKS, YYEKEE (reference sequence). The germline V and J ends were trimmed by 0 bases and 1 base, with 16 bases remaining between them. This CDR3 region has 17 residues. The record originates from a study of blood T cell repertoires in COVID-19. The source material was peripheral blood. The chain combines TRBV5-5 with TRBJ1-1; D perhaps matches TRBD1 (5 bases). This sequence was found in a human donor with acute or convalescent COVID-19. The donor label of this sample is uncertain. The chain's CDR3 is CASSLGQLMTRNTEAFF. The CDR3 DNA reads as TGTGCCAGCAGCTTGGGACAGCTTATGACCCGGAACACTGAAGCTTTCTTT. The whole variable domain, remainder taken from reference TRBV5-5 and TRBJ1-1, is DAGVTQSPTHLIKTRGQQVTLRCSPISGHKSVSWYQQVLGQGPQFIFQYYEKEERGRGNFPDRFSARQFPNYSSELNVNALLLGDSALYLCASSLGQLMTRNTEAFFGQGTRLTVV.